A single sample gave rise to the 2 T cell receptor beta chains below, sequenced in a study of OX40 agonist ivuxolimab in advanced cancers. The library relied on the immunoSEQ multiplex PCR assay. TCRdb mirrors the immuneACCESS table, restricted to in-frame sequences. Some clones are absent from its copies; in checked studies, under half trace to an unresolved V gene, and the reason for the others is unknown. This sample lists around 70,000 clones; around 83% were detected once. Around 1.1% of the sample comes from the top ten. Material: CD4+ or CD8+ T cells sorted from blood, obtained in a trial of the OX40 agonist ivuxolimab. The receptors originated from an adult with an advanced solid tumor such as melanoma, head and neck, liver or kidney cancer.

The rearrangement joins TRBV4-1 to TRBJ1-5; D ambiguous. V was trimmed by 0 bases and J by 4 bases, leaving 7 bases between them. Germline loops: CDR1 MGHRA, CDR2 YSYEKL. The CDR3 contains 14 residues. CDR3 in DNA: TGCGCCAGCAGCCAAGAAGCCACAAATCAGCCCCAGCATTTT. Its protein is CASSQEATNQPQHF.

The chain carries TRBV19 and TRBJ1-5, with D possibly TRBD1 on 6 matching bases. The CDR3 runs 14 residues. Germline V lookup: CDR1 LNHDA, CDR2 SQIVND (reference sequence). V was pared by 5 bases and J by 3 bases, with 11 bases between. The CDR3 sequence: CASSDRDNNQPQHF. Here the CDR3 DNA reads TGTGCCAGTAGTGACCGGGACAACAATCAGCCCCAGCATTTT. The whole variable domain, remainder taken from reference TRBV19 and TRBJ1-5, is DGGITQSPKYLFRKEGQNVTLSCEQNLNHDAMYWYRQDPGQGLRLIYYSQIVNDFQKGDIAEGYSVSREKKESFPLTVTSAQKNPTAFYLCASSDRDNNQPQHFGDGTRLSIL.